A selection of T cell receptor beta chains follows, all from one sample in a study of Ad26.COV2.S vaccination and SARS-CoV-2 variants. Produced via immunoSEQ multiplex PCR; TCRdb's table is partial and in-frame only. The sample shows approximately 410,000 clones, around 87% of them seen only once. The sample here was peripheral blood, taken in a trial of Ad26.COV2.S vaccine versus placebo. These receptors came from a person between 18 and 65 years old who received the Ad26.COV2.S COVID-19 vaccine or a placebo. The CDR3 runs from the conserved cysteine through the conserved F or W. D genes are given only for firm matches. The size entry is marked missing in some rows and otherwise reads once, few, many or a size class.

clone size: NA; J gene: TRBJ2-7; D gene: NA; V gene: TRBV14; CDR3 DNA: TGTGCCAGCAGCCAGGGGAGTGAGCAGTACTTC; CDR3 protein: CASSQGSEQYF
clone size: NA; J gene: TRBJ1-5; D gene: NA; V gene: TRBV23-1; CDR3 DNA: TGCGCCAGCAGTCAACGACAGACCATAGGGCAGCCCCAGCATTTT; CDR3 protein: CASSQRQTIGQPQHF
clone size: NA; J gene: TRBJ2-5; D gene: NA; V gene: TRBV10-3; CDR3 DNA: TGTGCCATCAGTGAAAACAGAGAAGAGACCCAGTACTTC; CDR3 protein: CAISENREETQYF
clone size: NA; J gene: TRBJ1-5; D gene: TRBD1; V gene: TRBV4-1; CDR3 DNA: TGCGCCAGCAGCCAAGAGAGCCCGGACAGGGGCAATCAGCCCCAGCATTTT; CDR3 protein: CASSQESPDRGNQPQHF
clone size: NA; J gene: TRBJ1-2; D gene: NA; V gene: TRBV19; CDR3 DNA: TGTGCCAGTAGCACCGGACGCCCTCGGGATGGCTACACCTTC; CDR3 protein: CASSTGRPRDGYTF
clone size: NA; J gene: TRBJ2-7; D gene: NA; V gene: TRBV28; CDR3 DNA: TGTGCCAGCAGTTCCATGGGGTTTGGGCAGTACTTC; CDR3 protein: CASSSMGFGQYF
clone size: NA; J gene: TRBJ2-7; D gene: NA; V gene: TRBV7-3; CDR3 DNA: TGTGCCAGCTACGAGCAGTACTTC; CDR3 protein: CASYEQYF
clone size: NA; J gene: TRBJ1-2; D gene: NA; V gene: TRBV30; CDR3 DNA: TGTGCCTGGAGTGTACCTCCGGCTAACTATGGCTACACCTTC; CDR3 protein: CAWSVPPANYGYTF
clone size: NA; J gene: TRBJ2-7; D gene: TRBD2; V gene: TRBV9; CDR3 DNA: TGTGCCAGCAGCTACGGACTAGCGGGGGACCCCTCCGAGCAGTACTTC; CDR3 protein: CASSYGLAGDPSEQYF
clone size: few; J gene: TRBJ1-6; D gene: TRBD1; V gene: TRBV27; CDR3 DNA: TGTGCCAGCAGTTTACTACAGGGGGCGAGTTCACCCCTCCACTTT; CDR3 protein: CASSLLQGASSPLHF
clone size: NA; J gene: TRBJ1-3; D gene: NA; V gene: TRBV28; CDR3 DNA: TGTGCCAGCAGTTTATTGACGGGCTTGAGCGGAAACACCATATATTTT; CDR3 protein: CASSLLTGLSGNTIYF
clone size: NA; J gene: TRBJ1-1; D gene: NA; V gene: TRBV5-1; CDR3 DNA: TGCGCCAGCAGCTTGAGGGTAGGGGACACTGAAGCTTTCTTT; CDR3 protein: CASSLRVGDTEAFF
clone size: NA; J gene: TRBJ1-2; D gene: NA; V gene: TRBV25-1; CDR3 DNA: TGTGCCAGCAGTGAATCCGGCTCGGAGGTCTACACCTTC; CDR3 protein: CASSESGSEVYTF
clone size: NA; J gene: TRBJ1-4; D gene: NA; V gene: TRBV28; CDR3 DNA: TGTGCCAGCAGGCCTCCGGGACAATCAGGAAAACTGTTTTTT; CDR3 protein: CASRPPGQSGKLFF
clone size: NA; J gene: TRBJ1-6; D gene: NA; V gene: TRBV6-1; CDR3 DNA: TGTGCCAGCAGTGAAATTTTCCTGAGTGACTCACCCCTCCACTTT; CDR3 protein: CASSEIFLSDSPLHF
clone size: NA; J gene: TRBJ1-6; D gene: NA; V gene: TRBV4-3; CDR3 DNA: TGCGCCAGCAGCCAAGATTATGGAGGGGATTCACCCCTCCACTTT; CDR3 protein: CASSQDYGGDSPLHF
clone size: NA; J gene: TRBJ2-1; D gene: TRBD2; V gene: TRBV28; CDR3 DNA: TGTGCCAGCAGTTTCTCTAGCGGGGGGTACAATGAGCAGTTCTTC; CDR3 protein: CASSFSSGGYNEQFF
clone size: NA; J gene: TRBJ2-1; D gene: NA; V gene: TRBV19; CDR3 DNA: TGTGCCAGTAGTATCAGGGGTTCGAGGCCCAATGAGCAGTTCTTC; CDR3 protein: CASSIRGSRPNEQFF
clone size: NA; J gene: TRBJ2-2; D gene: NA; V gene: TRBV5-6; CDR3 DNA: TGTGCCAGCAGCTCGACCACCGGGACATACACCGGGGAGCTGTTTTTT; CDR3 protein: CASSSTTGTYTGELFF
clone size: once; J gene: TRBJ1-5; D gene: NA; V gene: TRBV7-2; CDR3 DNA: TGTGCCAGCAGCCTCCGGGACATGGGCAATCAGCCCCAGCATTTT; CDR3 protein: CASSLRDMGNQPQHF
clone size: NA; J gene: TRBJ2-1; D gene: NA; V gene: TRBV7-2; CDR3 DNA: TGTGCCAGCAGCTCCGGGACGTTAGCCTACAATGAGCAGTTCTTC; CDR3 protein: CASSSGTLAYNEQFF
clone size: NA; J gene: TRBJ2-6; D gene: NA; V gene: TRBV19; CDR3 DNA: TGTGCCAGTAGTACGGCGGTGGTAGGGTCTGGGGCCAACGTCCTGACTTTC; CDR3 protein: CASSTAVVGSGANVLTF
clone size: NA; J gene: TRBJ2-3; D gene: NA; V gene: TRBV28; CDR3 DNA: TGTGCCAGCAGTTTAAAACAGCCTTTTTCCAGCACAGATACGCAGTATTTT; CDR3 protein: CASSLKQPFSSTDTQYF
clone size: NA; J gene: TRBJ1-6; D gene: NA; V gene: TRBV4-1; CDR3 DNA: TGCGCCAGCAGCCAAACCCGGGACGCTAATTCACCCCTCCACTTT; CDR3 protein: CASSQTRDANSPLHF
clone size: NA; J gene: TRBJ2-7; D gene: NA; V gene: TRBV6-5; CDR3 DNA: TGTGCCAGCGGTAAGAACAGGGCCCACGAGCAGTACTTC; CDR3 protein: CASGKNRAHEQYF
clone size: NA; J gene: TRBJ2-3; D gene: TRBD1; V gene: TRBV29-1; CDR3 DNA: TGCAGCGCCCGAGGGGGGACAGGAGGCACAGATACGCAGTATTTT; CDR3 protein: CSARGGTGGTDTQYF
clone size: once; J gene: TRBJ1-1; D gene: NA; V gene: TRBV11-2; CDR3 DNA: TGTGCCAGCAGCTTCGCCAGAACCACTGAAGCTTTCTTT; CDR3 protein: CASSFARTTEAFF
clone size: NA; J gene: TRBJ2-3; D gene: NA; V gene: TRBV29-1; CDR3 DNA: TGCAGCGTTGAACAGCTAGCGCAGGGTACGCAGTATTTT; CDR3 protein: CSVEQLAQGTQYF
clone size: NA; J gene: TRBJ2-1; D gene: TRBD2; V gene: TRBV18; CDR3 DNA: TGTGCCAGCTCACCACCGGCGGGGGACGGGGTTCGGACCAGCTACAATGAGCAGTTCTTC; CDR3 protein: CASSPPAGDGVRTSYNEQFF
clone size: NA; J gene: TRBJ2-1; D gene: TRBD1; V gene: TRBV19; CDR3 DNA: TGTGCCAGTAGTATAGGAACAGGGGGCAATGAGCAGTTCTTC; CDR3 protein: CASSIGTGGNEQFF
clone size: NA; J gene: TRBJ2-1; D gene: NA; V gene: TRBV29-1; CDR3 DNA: TGCAGCGTTGCTGGGCTCGGGTACAATGAGCAGTTCTTC; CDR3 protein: CSVAGLGYNEQFF
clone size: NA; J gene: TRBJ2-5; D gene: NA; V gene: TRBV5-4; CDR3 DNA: TGTGCCAGCAGCCCACAAAGCGGCAGGGTTGGGACCCAGTACTTC; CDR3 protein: CASSPQSGRVGTQYF
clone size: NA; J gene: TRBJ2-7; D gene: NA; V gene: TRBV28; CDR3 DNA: TGTGCCAGCAGTAATAGGGGAAGGGACGAGCAGTACTTC; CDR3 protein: CASSNRGRDEQYF
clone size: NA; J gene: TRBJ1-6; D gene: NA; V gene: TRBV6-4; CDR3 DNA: TGTGCCAGCGGTAGATTCCGCCGTACACGGCGTCTTAGGACACCCCTCCACTTT; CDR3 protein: CASGRFRRTRRLRTPLHF
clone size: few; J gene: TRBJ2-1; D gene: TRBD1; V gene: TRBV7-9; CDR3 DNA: TGTGCCAGCAGCTTAGTCGCAGGGGGCGCCCCAAATGAGCAGTTCTTC; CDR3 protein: CASSLVAGGAPNEQFF
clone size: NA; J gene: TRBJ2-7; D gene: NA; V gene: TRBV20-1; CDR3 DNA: TGCAGTGCTAGTAGGGTGTACGAGCAGTACTTC; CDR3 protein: CSASRVYEQYF
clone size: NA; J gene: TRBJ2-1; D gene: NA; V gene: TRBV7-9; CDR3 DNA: TGTGCCAGCACCAAAGGGGGATCGGGGGAGCAGTTCTTC; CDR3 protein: CASTKGGSGEQFF
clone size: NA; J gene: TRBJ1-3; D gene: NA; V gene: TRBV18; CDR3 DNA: TGTGCCAGCTCACCACCGGTCATCTCTGGAAACACCATATATTTT; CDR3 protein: CASSPPVISGNTIYF
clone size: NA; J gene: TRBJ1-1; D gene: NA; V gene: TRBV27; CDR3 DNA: TGTGCCAGCAGTCTCCTCCTAGGACAGAACACTGAAGCTTTCTTT; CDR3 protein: CASSLLLGQNTEAFF
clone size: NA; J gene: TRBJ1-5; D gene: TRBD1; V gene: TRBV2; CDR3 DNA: TGTGCCAGCAGTGGAGGGACAGGGGGCACGGATCAGCCCCAGCATTTT; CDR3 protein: CASSGGTGGTDQPQHF
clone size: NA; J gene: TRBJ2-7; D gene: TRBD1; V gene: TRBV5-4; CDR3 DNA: TGTGCCAGCAGCTTGGGAGACAGGGTAACGAACGAGCAGTACTTC; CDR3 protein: CASSLGDRVTNEQYF
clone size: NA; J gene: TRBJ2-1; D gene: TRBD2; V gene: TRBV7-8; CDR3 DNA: TGTGCCAGCAGCTTACTAGCGGGGGATGAGCAGTTCTTC; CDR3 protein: CASSLLAGDEQFF
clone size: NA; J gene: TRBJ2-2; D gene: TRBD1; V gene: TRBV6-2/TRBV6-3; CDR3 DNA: TGTGCCAGCAGTTCCCCGGACAGGTTGAACACCGGGGAGCTGTTTTTT; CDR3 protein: CASSSPDRLNTGELFF
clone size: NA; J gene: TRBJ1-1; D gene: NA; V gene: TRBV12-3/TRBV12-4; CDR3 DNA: TGTGCCAGCAGTTTACGGAGGAACACTGAAGCTTTCTTT; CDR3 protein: CASSLRRNTEAFF
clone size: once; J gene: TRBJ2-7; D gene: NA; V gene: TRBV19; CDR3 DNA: TGTGCCAGTAGAGCAACCGGGACTGCCTCCTACGAGCAGTACTTC; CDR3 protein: CASRATGTASYEQYF
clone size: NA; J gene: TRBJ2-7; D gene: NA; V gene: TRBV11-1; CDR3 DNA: TGTGCCAGCAGCTTACGGGGGAGATCCTACGAGCAGTACTTC; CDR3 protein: CASSLRGRSYEQYF
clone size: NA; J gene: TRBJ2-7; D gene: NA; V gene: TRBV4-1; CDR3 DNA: TGCGCCAGCAGCCAAGCGAGCGGTTCCTACGAGCAGTACTTC; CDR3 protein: CASSQASGSYEQYF